This TCR beta chain is drawn from a study of CD8+ T cells in alopecia areata (dated by TCRdb to the late 2010s). Regarding the complete study: Treated patients were enrolled in an open-label pilot trial of oral tofacitinib at 5 to 10 mg twice daily for moderate-to-severe alopecia areata. Tofacitinib was given for 6 to 18 months, followed by 6 months of follow-up off drug to assess delayed response and recurrence. RNA was extracted with the PAXgene miRNA kit for fixed scalp, the miRNeasy kit for PBMCs, and the RNeasy kit for mouse skin. In both human patients and the C3H/HeJ mouse model, the study applied high-throughput TCRbeta sequencing to look at T cell clonal expansion in alopecia areata. In humans, TCRbeta sequencing was performed on scalp tissue and on sorted CD4+ and CD8+ peripheral blood T cells from healthy controls and from patients with patchy or totalis/universalis alopecia areata. Amplification of TCRbeta CDR3 regions was done by immunoSEQ multiplex PCR using 35 Vbeta forward primers and 13 Jbeta reverse primers. Clonality in the scalp was compared among normal scalp (n=4), patchy alopecia areata scalp (n=8), and alopecia totalis/universalis scalp (n=8). Biopsies were taken from tofacitinib-treated patients at baseline and again at 4 and 24 weeks into treatment, and several of those patients also had a later scalp biopsy. Overall study outcomes, separate from this receptor: Unlike mouse skin, which is dominated by gammadelta T cells, normal human skin has resident alphabeta T cells that are also sequenced, and this complicates analysis of the scalp TCR repertoire. Lesional scalp, especially in alopecia totalis/universalis, showed higher clonality and more expanded CD8+ clones than normal scalp, suggesting antigenic drive. Shared TCR sequences between patients were less evident than in mice, which may be partly attributable to HLA diversity in the patient population.

The library was obtained by the immunoSEQ multiplex PCR assay. To provide template for TCR sequencing, every sample had RNA extracted and reverse transcribed into cDNA. SuperScript III was used for first-strand cDNA synthesis, primed with a 2:1 mix of oligo-dT and random hexamers. A synthetic immune receptor repertoire was used to gauge amplification bias, and whatever bias remained was removed computationally. The study's own analysis went as follows. Raw reads were preprocessed for error removal, and CDR3 was defined according to IMGT conventions as running from the conserved cysteine to phenylalanine. Clonality was calculated as 1 minus Shannon entropy normalized by log2 of the number of productive unique TCRs. Scalp TCRbeta sequences were cross-referenced with sorted blood CD4 and CD8 repertoires so that the CD4 or CD8 identity of scalp clones could be inferred. TCRdb stores this immuneACCESS table with in-frame sequences only. Part of the clones is absent; in the studies checked, under half of the shortfall reflects unresolved V genes, and no reason is known for the rest. V and J calls and clone size follow that table, whereas D and trimming were derived from the DNA. The sample table shows roughly 250,000 clones, and 65% to 70% are seen once. The leading ten clones occupy approximately 1.2% of the sample.

This specimen's time point label, per the study, means: baseline before oral tofacitinib. From alopecia areata patients, peripheral blood was collected along with lesional scalp punch biopsies. After PBMCs were isolated by density centrifugation and stained for CD3, CD4 and CD8, a FACSAria was used to sort CD4+ and CD8+ T cells. With respect to this clone: It has no known antigen specificity. No much larger clone exists at a distance of one base, and base qualities are not known.

Sequencing used CD4+ T cells sorted from blood, obtained at week 0. The source of this sequence is a human donor with alopecia areata.

The bases read TGTGCCAGCCAAGGATTTACGGGATTGAACACTGAAGCTTTCTTT. The resulting protein is CASQGFTGLNTEAFF. The chain is made from TRBV5-4 and TRBJ1-1, with no reliable assignment of the D segment. The CDR3 spans 15 residues, from the cysteine through the phenylalanine. Only CDR3 DNA is held: 45 bases, read in frame from base 1. V gives up 7 bases and J gives up 0 bases, and the segment between their germline ends measures 16 bases. The germline V gene (reference sequence) yields SGHNT for CDR1 and YYREEE for CDR2.